This record concerns one T cell receptor (beta chain) sequence. Per germline, CDR1 MGHRA and CDR2 YSYEKL. The length of the CDR3 is 15 residues. V was trimmed by 6 bases and J by 0 bases, leaving 13 bases between them. Clones were sequenced by immunoSEQ multiplex PCR, and TCRdb holds only the in-frame ones, with some missing. The data hold 150,000 or so clones, with 86% observed a single time. These data originate in a study of T cell responses to AZD1222 COVID-19 vaccine. The receptor's source is an adult in good health. The sequencing used peripheral blood, collected on day 0 of MenACWY control vaccination. The V gene is TRBV4-1, the J gene TRBJ2-3, with TRBD2 as a possible D gene (5 bases). This CDR3 is CASRLRATSTDTQYF. DNA of the CDR3: TGCGCCAGCAGGTTGAGGGCCACTAGCACAGATACGCAGTATTTT.